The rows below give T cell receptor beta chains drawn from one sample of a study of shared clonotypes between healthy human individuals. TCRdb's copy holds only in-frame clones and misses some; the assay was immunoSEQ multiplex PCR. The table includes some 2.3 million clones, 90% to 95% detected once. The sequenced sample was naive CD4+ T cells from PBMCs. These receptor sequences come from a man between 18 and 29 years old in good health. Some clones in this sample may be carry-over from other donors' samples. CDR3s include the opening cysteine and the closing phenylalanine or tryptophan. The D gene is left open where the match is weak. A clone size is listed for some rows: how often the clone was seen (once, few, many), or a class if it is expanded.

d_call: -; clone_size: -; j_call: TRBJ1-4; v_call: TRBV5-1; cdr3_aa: CASSLEDSRQKLFF; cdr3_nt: TGCGCCAGCAGCTTAGAGGACAGCCGCCAGAAACTGTTTTTT
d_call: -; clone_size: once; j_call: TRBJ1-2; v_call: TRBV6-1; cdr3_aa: CASSEADRLGAGYTF; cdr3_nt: TGTGCCAGCAGTGAAGCCGATCGGTTGGGGGCGGGCTACACCTTC
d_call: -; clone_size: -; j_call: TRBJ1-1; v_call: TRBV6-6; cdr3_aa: CASSYYRSNTEAFF; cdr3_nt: TGTGCCAGCAGTTACTACAGATCGAACACTGAAGCTTTCTTT
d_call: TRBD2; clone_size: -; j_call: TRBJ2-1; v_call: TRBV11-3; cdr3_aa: CASTQREGHEQFF; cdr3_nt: TGTGCCAGCACACAGCGGGAGGGCCACGAGCAGTTCTTC
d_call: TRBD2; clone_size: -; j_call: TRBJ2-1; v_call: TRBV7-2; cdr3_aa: CASSPLAGAPYNEQFF; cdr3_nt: TGTGCCAGCAGCCCCCTAGCGGGAGCCCCCTACAATGAGCAGTTCTTC
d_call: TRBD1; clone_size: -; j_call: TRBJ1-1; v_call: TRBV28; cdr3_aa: CASSFLDRAGTEAFF; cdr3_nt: TGTGCCAGCAGTTTCCTTGACAGGGCGGGCACTGAAGCTTTCTTT
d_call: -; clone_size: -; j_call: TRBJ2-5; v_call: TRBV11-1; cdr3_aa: CASSWGQRETQYF; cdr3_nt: TGTGCGAGCTCTTGGGGGCAAAGGGAGACCCAGTACTTC
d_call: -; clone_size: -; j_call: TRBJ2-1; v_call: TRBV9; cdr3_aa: CASSVGRDKGFF; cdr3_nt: TGTGCCAGCAGCGTAGGTAGGGATAAGGGGTTCTTC
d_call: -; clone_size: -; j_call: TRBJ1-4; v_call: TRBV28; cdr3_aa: CASRGGGTPYEKLFF; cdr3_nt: TGTGCCAGCAGGGGGGGTGGGACACCCTATGAAAAACTGTTTTTT
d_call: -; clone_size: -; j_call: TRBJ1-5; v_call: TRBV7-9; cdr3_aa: CASSLDAGQPQHF; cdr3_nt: TGTGCCAGCAGCTTAGATGCAGGCCAGCCCCAGCATTTT
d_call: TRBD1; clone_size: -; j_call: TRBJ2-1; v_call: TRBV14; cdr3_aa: CASSLRQGVRGNEQFF; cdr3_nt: TGTGCCAGCAGCCTCCGACAGGGCGTCCGAGGCAATGAGCAGTTCTTC
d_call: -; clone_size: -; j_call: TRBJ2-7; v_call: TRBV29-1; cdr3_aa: CSVGDLVGEQYF; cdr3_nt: TGCAGCGTAGGGGACCTAGTCGGCGAGCAGTACTTC
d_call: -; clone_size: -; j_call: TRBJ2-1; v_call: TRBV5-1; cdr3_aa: CASSPRAAQSYNEQFF; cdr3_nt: TGCGCCAGCAGCCCGCGAGCAGCGCAGTCCTACAATGAGCAGTTCTTC
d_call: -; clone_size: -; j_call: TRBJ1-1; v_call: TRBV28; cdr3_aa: CASSMRTWGANTEAFF; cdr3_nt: TGTGCCAGCAGCATGAGGACTTGGGGGGCTAACACTGAAGCTTTCTTT
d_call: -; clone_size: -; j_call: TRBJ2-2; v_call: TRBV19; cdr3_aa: CASSIASTPWTGELFF; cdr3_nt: TGTGCCAGTAGTATTGCTAGTACCCCCTGGACCGGGGAGCTGTTTTTT
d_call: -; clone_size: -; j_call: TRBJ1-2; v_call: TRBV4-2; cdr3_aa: CASSQVTGQGLYGYTF; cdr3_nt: TGTGCCAGCAGCCAGGTCACGGGACAAGGACTCTATGGCTACACCTTC
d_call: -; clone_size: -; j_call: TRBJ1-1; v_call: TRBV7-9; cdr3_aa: CASSLAGVTNTEAFF; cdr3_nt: TGTGCCAGCAGCTTAGCAGGGGTGACGAACACTGAAGCTTTCTTT
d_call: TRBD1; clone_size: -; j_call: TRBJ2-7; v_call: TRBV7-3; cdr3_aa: CASSFGTGAPSEQYF; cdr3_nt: TGTGCCAGCAGCTTCGGTACAGGGGCCCCCTCCGAGCAGTACTTC
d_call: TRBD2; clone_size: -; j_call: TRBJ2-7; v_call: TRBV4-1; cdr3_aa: CASSHPARERDVLKQYF; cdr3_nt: TGCGCCAGCAGCCATCCAGCCCGAGAGCGGGACGTTTTGAAGCAGTACTTC
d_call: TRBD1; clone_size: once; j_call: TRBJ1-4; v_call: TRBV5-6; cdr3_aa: CASSFHRGSSEKLFF; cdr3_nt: TGTGCCAGCAGCTTCCACAGGGGGTCGAGTGAAAAACTGTTTTTT
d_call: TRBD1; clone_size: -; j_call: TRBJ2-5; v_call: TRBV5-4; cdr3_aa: CASSSKGQAKETQYF; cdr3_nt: TGTGCCAGCAGCTCAAAAGGACAGGCGAAAGAGACCCAGTACTTC
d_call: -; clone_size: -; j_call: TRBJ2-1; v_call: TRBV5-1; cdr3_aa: CASTKQHFSYNEQFF; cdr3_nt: TGCGCCAGCACCAAACAGCATTTCTCCTACAATGAGCAGTTCTTC
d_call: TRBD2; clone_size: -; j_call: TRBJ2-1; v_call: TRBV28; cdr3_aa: CAIRLAPSSYNEQFF; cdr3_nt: TGTGCCATCAGACTAGCCCCTAGCTCCTACAATGAGCAGTTCTTC
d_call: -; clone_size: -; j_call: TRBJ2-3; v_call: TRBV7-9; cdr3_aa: CASSFKGVFTDTQYF; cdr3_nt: TGTGCCAGCAGCTTCAAGGGGGTCTTCACAGATACGCAGTATTTT
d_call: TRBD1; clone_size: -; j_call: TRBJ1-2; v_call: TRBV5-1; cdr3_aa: CASSFGTGSGYTF; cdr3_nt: TGCGCCAGCAGCTTTGGGACAGGGTCTGGCTACACCTTC
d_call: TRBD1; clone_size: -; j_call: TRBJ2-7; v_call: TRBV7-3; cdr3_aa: CASSLGTGVSYEQYF; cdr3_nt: TGTGCCAGCAGCTTAGGGACAGGCGTCTCCTACGAGCAGTACTTC
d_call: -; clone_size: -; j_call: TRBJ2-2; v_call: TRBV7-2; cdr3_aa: CASSSKTGAGELFF; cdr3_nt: TGTGCCAGCAGCTCCAAGACGGGGGCCGGGGAGCTGTTTTTT
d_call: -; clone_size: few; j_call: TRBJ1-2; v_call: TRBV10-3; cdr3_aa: CAISERTSGYTF; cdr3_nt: TGTGCCATCAGTGAGCGGACATCCGGCTACACCTTC
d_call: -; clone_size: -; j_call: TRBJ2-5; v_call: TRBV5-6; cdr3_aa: CASSFLDYQETQYF; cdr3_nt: TGTGCCAGCAGCTTTTTGGACTACCAAGAGACCCAGTACTTC
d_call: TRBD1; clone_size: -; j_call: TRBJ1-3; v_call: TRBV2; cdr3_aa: CASSYHQGVSGNTIYF; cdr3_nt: TGTGCCAGCAGTTATCACCAGGGGGTGTCTGGAAACACCATATATTTT
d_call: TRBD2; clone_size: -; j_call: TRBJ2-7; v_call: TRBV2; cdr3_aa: CASSDLGRELNEQYF; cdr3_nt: TGTGCCAGCAGTGATCTCGGGCGGGAGCTAAACGAGCAGTACTTC
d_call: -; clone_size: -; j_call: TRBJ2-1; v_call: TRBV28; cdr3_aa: CASTGSSYNEQFF; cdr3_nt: TGTGCCAGCACCGGGAGCTCCTACAATGAGCAGTTCTTC
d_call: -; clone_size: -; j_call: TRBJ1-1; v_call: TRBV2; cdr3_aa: CASSYGPPRNTEAFF; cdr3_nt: TGTGCCAGCAGCTACGGACCCCCCCGAAACACTGAAGCTTTCTTT
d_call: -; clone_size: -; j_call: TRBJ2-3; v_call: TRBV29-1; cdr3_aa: CSAKKTGTWQYF; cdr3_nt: TGCAGCGCTAAGAAAACCGGGACATGGCAGTATTTT
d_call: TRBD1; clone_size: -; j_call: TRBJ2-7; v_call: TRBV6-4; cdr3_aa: CASSATGFGEQYF; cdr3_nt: TGTGCCAGCAGTGCGACAGGGTTTGGCGAGCAGTACTTC
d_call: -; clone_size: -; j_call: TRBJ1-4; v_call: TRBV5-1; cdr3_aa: CASSWEDLSAGKLFF; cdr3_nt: TGCGCCAGCAGCTGGGAGGATCTTTCAGCGGGAAAACTGTTTTTT